The 13 T cell receptor beta chains below come from one sample, sequenced in a study of identical twins. Each CDR3 protein gets one entry after TCRdb re-called the 5' RACE reads with MiXCR. The sample yields around 250,000 distinct CDR3 sequences, 6.5% seen once. The same data also contributed to another study, on T cells expressing NK-cell markers.

Sequenced sample: CD8+ T cells sorted from blood. These receptors were taken from a woman aged 18-35 years in good health.

This clonotype was seen more than once but under ten times. The CDR3 here is CASSPRENQETQYF. In DNA form, the CDR3 reads TGTGCCAGCAGCCCCAGGGAGAACCAAGAGACCCAGTACTTC. The V and J genes are TRBV3-1 and TRBJ2-5, with D perhaps TRBD1 or TRBD2 (5 bases each). This CDR3 has 14 residues. V lost 4 bases to trimming and J lost 0 bases, with 9 bases between them. Germline V gene data show CDR1 as LGHDT and CDR2 as YNNKEL (reference sequence).

The chain employs TRBV20-1 and TRBJ2-4; D gene ambiguous. This CDR3 comprises 16 residues. Germline V gene sequence: CDR1 DFQATT, CDR2 SNEGSKA (reference sequence). Trimming stripped 5 bases from V and 0 bases from J, with 17 bases between. CDR3 DNA: TGCAGTGCTCCGACACCTACCGCTTTAGCCAAAAACATTCAGTACTTC. The encoded protein is CSAPTPTALAKNIQYF.

This clonotype was recorded at least ten times. The gene calls are TRBV6-2 or TRBV6-3 and TRBJ2-1, with 8 bases identical to TRBD2. After removal of 5 bases from V and 5 bases from J, the junction contained 5 bases not matched to a gene. This CDR3 spans 14 amino acids. Germline CDR1 and CDR2: MNHEY and SVGEGT. The CDR3 sequence: CASSQRGSHNEQFF. DNA of the CDR3: TGTGCCAGCAGTCAGCGGGGGTCCCACAATGAGCAGTTCTTC.

This clonotype was seen a handful of times. The V gene is TRBV4-3, the J gene TRBJ2-7; D is uncertain. Germline lookup yields CDR1 LGHNA and CDR2 YSLEER. V lost 3 bases to trimming and J lost 3 bases, with 9 bases between them. The CDR3 covers 13 residues. The CDR3 DNA is TGCGCCAGCAGCCAGGATGGGGACTACGAGCAGTACTTC. Amino acid sequence: CASSQDGDYEQYF.

The V and J genes are TRBV19 and TRBJ2-1; TRBD2 matches at 9 bases. The V gene's germline CDR1 is LNHDA and CDR2 SQIVND (reference sequence). The CDR3 has 15 residues. V dropped 4 bases and J dropped 6; count of bases not matched to a gene: 7. The CDR3 sequence is CASSRTTTSGNEQFF. The CDR3 coding sequence is TGTGCCAGTAGTAGGACCACGACTAGCGGCAATGAGCAGTTCTTC.

This clonotype was found many times. The chain recombines TRBV7-2 with TRBJ2-7, with D maybe TRBD2 (6 bases). Germline lookup yields CDR1 SGHTA and CDR2 FQGNSA. V lost 11 bases to trimming and J lost 4 bases, with 12 bases between them. CDR3 size: 11 residues. CDR3 in amino acids: CASGDWYEQYF. For the CDR3, the DNA is TGTGCCTCGGGGGATTGGTACGAGCAGTACTTC.

This clonotype was observed many times. The chain joins TRBV27 to TRBJ2-2; D unresolved. CDR1 and CDR2 from the germline V gene are MNHEY and SMNVEV (reference sequence). The CDR3 contains 13 residues. V lost 4 bases, J lost 4 bases, and 7 bases lay in between. The CDR3 here is CASSWNPTGELFF. The CDR3 DNA is TGTGCCAGCAGTTGGAACCCCACCGGGGAGCTGTTTTTT.

This clonotype occurred a few times. The V gene is TRBV21-1, the J gene TRBJ2-2; the table's D call, TRBD1, has no DNA check behind it. TRBV21-1 is designated a pseudogene. This CDR3 comprises 14 residues. The CDR3 loop reads CARRTGWNTGELFF. CDR3 bases: TGTGCCAGGAGGACAGGATGGAACACCGGGGAGCTGTTTTTT.

The chain employs TRBV7-3 and TRBJ2-5; 8 positions agree with TRBD2. This CDR3 contains 14 residues. Germline CDR1 is SGHTA and CDR2 is FQGTGA. V dropped 3 bases and J dropped 3; count of bases not matched to a gene: 3. CDR3 loop: CASSFRGGKETQYF. The CDR3 DNA reads as TGTGCCAGCAGCTTTCGGGGGGGGAAAGAGACCCAGTACTTC.

This clonotype was picked up many times. This chain links TRBV9 with TRBJ1-1; no clear D gene. Germline V gives CDR1 SGDLS, CDR2 YYNGEE. Between the trimmed V and J ends, which lost 4 bases and 0 bases, there was a span of 16 bases. This CDR3 has 16 amino acids. As DNA, the CDR3 is TGTGCCAGCAGCCCCATCGGACCGGTAATGAACACTGAAGCTTTCTTT. It specifies CASSPIGPVMNTEAFF.

This clonotype has a handful of counts. The rearrangement uses TRBV30 and TRBJ1-6; TRBD1 matches at 7 bases. The junction had 13 bases not matched to a gene; V was cut back by 4 bases and J by 10 bases. CDR1 is GTSNPN and CDR2 is SVGIG in the germline V gene (reference sequence). CDR3 length equals 15 residues. Here the CDR3 reads CAWTGTVTNYSPLHF. For the CDR3, the DNA is TGTGCCTGGACGGGGACAGTAACGAACTACTCACCCCTCCACTTT.

The chain joins TRBV19 to TRBJ2-7; a weak D match, TRBD2 (5 bases). Germline V lookup: CDR1 LNHDA, CDR2 SQIVND (reference sequence). Deletions cut 6 bases from V and 7 bases from J, with 16 bases between. The CDR3 has 13 residues. The CDR3 nucleotides are TGTGCCAGTAGCGAAGCCGGGGTAGTGGAGCAGTACTTC. Translating gives CASSEAGVVEQYF.

The rearrangement uses TRBV19 and TRBJ2-1; 8 bases fit TRBD2. CDR1 and CDR2 (germline): LNHDA, SQIVND (reference sequence). The CDR3 is 15 residues long. After removal of 3 bases from V and 1 base from J, the junction contained 2 bases not matched to a gene. The CDR3 is CASSIGTRSYNEQFF. Written as DNA, the CDR3 is TGTGCCAGTAGTATTGGGACTAGGTCCTACAATGAGCAGTTCTTC. The variable domain in full, with the rest retrieved from reference TRBV19 and TRBJ2-1, is DGGITQSPKYLFRKEGQNVTLSCEQNLNHDAMYWYRQDPGQGLRLIYYSQIVNDFQKGDIAEGYSVSREKKESFPLTVTSAQKNPTAFYLCASSIGTRSYNEQFFGPGTRLTVL.